Listed here are 21 T cell receptor beta chains from one sample, sequenced in a study of OX40 agonist ivuxolimab in advanced cancers. Repertoires were generated with immunoSEQ multiplex PCR, while TCRdb's copy carries only in-frame clones and drops some. The sample lists 55,000 to 75,000 clones, over 80% seen once, with 5% to 7% in the top ten. The specimen comprised CD4+ or CD8+ T cells sorted from blood, sampled in a trial of the OX40 agonist ivuxolimab. Every receptor here comes from an adult with an advanced solid tumor such as melanoma, head and neck, liver or kidney cancer.

The V call is TRBV2, the J call TRBJ2-7, with 8 bases identical to TRBD1. This CDR3 comprises 14 residues. V was pared by 7 bases and J by 5 bases, with 10 bases of the junction left unmatched. Germline loops: CDR1 SNHLY, CDR2 FYNNEI. Here the CDR3 reads CASTPTGELDEQYV. The CDR3 region has the DNA TGTGCCAGCACCCCGACAGGGGAGTTGGACGAGCAGTACGTC.

The chain uses TRBV6-5 and TRBJ1-1, with D hard to call. Trimming removed 0 bases at V and 1 base at J, with 12 bases between. The germline V gene encodes CDR1 MNHEY and CDR2 SVGAGI. The CDR3 runs to 16 residues. This CDR3 reads CASSYSSIERNTEAFF. CDR3 in DNA: TGTGCCAGCAGTTACTCTTCTATAGAGAGGAACACTGAAGCTTTCTTT.

V and J are TRBV27 and TRBJ1-4; tentatively, D is TRBD1 (5 bases). From germline, CDR1 is MNHEY and CDR2 SMNVEV (reference sequence). The CDR3 spans 13 residues. Trimming pared 2 bases from V and 4 bases from J, leaving 5 bases between. CDR3 nucleotide sequence: TGTGCCAGCAGTTTAGGGGGTAATGAAAAACTGTTTTTT. Translating gives CASSLGGNEKLFF.

The chain recombines TRBV19 with TRBJ1-5; the D is unclear. V lost 0 bases and J 3 bases, leaving 12 bases between the germline ends. CDR3 size: 16 residues. The germline gives CDR1 LNHDA, CDR2 SQIVND (reference sequence). The CDR3 protein is CASSIDLSSSNQPQHF. CDR3 in DNA: TGTGCCAGTAGTATAGATCTGTCGTCTTCCAATCAGCCCCAGCATTTT.

The rearrangement uses TRBV6-5 and TRBJ1-4; possible D gene TRBD1, 6 bases. Germline V gene data show CDR1 as MNHEY and CDR2 as SVGAGI. V lost 0 bases and J lost 10, with 18 bases in between. This CDR3 comprises 16 residues. The CDR3 bases are TGTGCCAGCAGTTACTCTGGGGGTACTGGAGGGGGAAAACTGTTTTTT. It specifies CASSYSGGTGGGKLFF.

The chain joins TRBV10-3 to TRBJ2-7, with a tentative D call TRBD2 (7 bases). CDR1 and CDR2 (germline): ENHRY, SYGVKD. The V and J ends lost 2 bases and 5 bases respectively, with 13 bases between them. This CDR3 is built from 14 residues. CDR3 coding DNA: TGTGCCATCAGTGAGCGGGGGGCGCGCGACGAGCAGTACGTC. Translated: CAISERGARDEQYV.

For this clone: Other DNA sequences in this sample translate to the same CDR3. The chain couples TRBV4-1 to TRBJ1-3; 7 bases line up with TRBD1. V lost 1 base, J lost 0 bases, and 3 bases stayed unmatched. This CDR3 is built from 16 residues. Germline V lookup: CDR1 MGHRA, CDR2 YSYEKL. The CDR3 coding sequence is TGCGCCAGCAGCCAAGGACAGGGAACCTCTGGAAACACCATATATTTT. Protein product: CASSQGQGTSGNTIYF.

The CDR3 protein is CASSIPKGAGGPPDTQYF. The DNA of the CDR3 is TGTGCCAGTAGTATACCTAAAGGGGCGGGGGGGCCCCCAGATACGCAGTATTTT. The chain uses TRBV19 and TRBJ2-3, with 9 bases identical to TRBD2. CDR3 length equals 18 residues. J lost 4 bases, V lost 2 bases, and 13 bases had no gene match. The V gene's germline CDR1 is LNHDA and CDR2 SQIVND (reference sequence).

The chain couples TRBV5-6 to TRBJ2-7; 10 bases fit TRBD1. Germline CDR1 reads SGHDT; CDR2 reads YYEEEE. The CDR3 runs 16 residues. V shed 3 bases and J 5 bases; nucleotides not matched to a gene: 11. CDR3 residues: CASSWTGQGIEDEQYV. The CDR3, as DNA: TGTGCCAGCAGCTGGACGGGACAGGGGATCGAAGACGAGCAGTACGTC.

This clone occurred once. This chain links TRBV28 with TRBJ2-7; 9 nucleotides match TRBD1. The CDR3 contains 14 residues. Germline assignment: CDR1 MDHEN and CDR2 SYDVKM. The V segment lost 6 bases and the J segment 6 bases; nucleotides outside the gene matches: 9. This chain's CDR3 is CASRNAGQGSEQYF. The CDR3 DNA is TGTGCCAGCAGAAACGCCGGACAGGGGAGCGAGCAGTACTTC.

This clone was counted a single time. V usage is TRBV7-9 and J usage is TRBJ2-7; TRBD2 matches at 7 bases. This CDR3 comprises 13 residues. Unmatched junction bases numbered 11, after V lost 8 bases and J lost 7 bases. Germline CDR1 reads SEHNR; CDR2 reads FQNEAQ (reference sequence). The CDR3 here is CASSGGGQGEQYF. The CDR3 nucleotides read TGTGCCAGCTCGGGGGGAGGGCAAGGGGAGCAGTACTTC.

Comments on this clone: The sample carries other DNA sequences with the same CDR3. CDR3: CASSSSGGQTEAFF. The CDR3 nucleotides are TGTGCCAGCAGTTCCTCGGGGGGGCAGACTGAAGCTTTCTTT. The chain uses TRBV7-9 and TRBJ1-1; D might be TRBD1 (6 bases). V dropped 6 bases and J dropped 5 bases, with 16 bases sitting between them. This CDR3 spans 14 amino acids. Germline V lookup: CDR1 SEHNR, CDR2 FQNEAQ (reference sequence).

This chain uses TRBV9 with TRBJ2-7; 7 bases agree with TRBD2. J lost 2 bases, V lost 4 bases, and 12 bases had no gene match. The germline CDR1 and CDR2 sequences are SGDLS and YYNGEE. The CDR3 is made up of 16 amino acids. As DNA, the CDR3 is TGTGCCAGCAGCCCCACCCAGGCGGGAGTCACCTACGAGCAGTACTTC. Protein: CASSPTQAGVTYEQYF.

The J gene is TRBJ1-5, the V gene TRBV29-1, with 7 bases aligning to TRBD1. The V gene end was trimmed by 5 bases and the J gene end by 3 bases; junction bases not matched to a gene: 7. The CDR3 length is 14 residues. Germline V gene sequence: CDR1 SQVTM, CDR2 ANQGSEA. The CDR3 sequence is CSVTTGRDNQPQHF. CDR3 coding DNA: TGCAGCGTTACGACAGGGAGGGACAATCAGCCCCAGCATTTT. Complete variable domain (other parts from reference TRBV29-1 and TRBJ1-5): SAVISQKPSRDICQRGTSLTIQCQVDSQVTMMFWYRQQPGQSLTLIATANQGSEATYESGFVIDKFPISRPNLTFSTLTVSNMSPEDSSIYLCSVTTGRDNQPQHFGDGTRLSIL.

The chain carries TRBV28 and TRBJ1-5, with TRBD1 as a possible D gene (5 bases). V was cut by 11 bases and J by 9 bases, with 26 bases left in between. This CDR3 has 15 amino acids. Germline V lookup: CDR1 MDHEN, CDR2 SYDVKM. The CDR3 DNA reads as TGTGCCTCCCGTCGCAGGGACCGTCTCACTGCGCCCCAGCATTTT. This translates into CASRRRDRLTAPQHF.

This chain joins TRBV7-2 and TRBJ2-3; the D is unclear. CDR1 and CDR2 from the germline V gene are SGHTA and FQGNSA. The length of the CDR3 is 13 residues. Deletions cut 5 bases from V and 6 bases from J, with 12 bases between. In DNA form, the CDR3 reads TGTGCCAGCAGCCCAGCCCCTACCGATACGCAGTATTTT. Protein product: CASSPAPTDTQYF.

The chain is built from TRBV13 and TRBJ1-5, with TRBD1 as a possible D gene (5 bases). The V gene's germline CDR1 is PRHDT and CDR2 FYEKMQ (reference sequence). Between the trimmed V and J ends, which lost 1 base and 0 bases, there was a span of 13 bases. There are 17 residues in the CDR3. CDR3 nucleotide sequence: TGTGCCAGCAGCTTAGCAAGAGGGGCCTATAGCAATCAGCCCCAGCATTTT. Residues: CASSLARGAYSNQPQHF.

The chain uses TRBV4-1 and TRBJ1-5; the D gene is possibly TRBD1 (5 bases). Deletions cut 0 bases from V and 5 bases from J, with 11 bases between. Per germline, CDR1 MGHRA and CDR2 YSYEKL. The CDR3 sequence is 15 residues long. Here the CDR3 DNA reads TGCGCCAGCAGCCAAGACGGGGGGTCGGATCAGCCCCAGCATTTT. Its translation is CASSQDGGSDQPQHF.

The chain carries TRBV5-1 and TRBJ2-1, with D tentatively TRBD1 (6 bases). The V and J ends lost 0 bases and 6 bases respectively, with 19 bases between them. The length of the CDR3 is 17 residues. Looked up from germline, CDR1 is SGHRS and CDR2 is YFSETQ. The CDR3 protein is CASSLGGQSGRSNEQFF. The CDR3 DNA sequence: TGCGCCAGCAGCTTGGGGGGACAATCAGGGCGTAGCAATGAGCAGTTCTTC.

This chain links TRBV2 with TRBJ2-6; weak D call: TRBD2 (5 bases). The V gene lost 2 bases and the J gene lost 0 bases, with 20 bases spanning the gap. Germline V CDR1 and CDR2: SNHLY, FYNNEI. The CDR3 is 20 residues long. The CDR3 loop is CASSEIPLQVRGSGANVLTF. CDR3 DNA: TGTGCCAGCAGTGAAATCCCCCTTCAAGTCCGGGGCTCTGGGGCCAACGTCCTGACTTTC.

The chain uses TRBV7-7 and TRBJ2-3, with 10 bases matching TRBD2. This CDR3 contains 16 residues. V gave up 5 bases and J gave up 2 bases; unmatched junction bases: 7. Germline assignment: CDR1 SSHAT and CDR2 FNYEAQ (reference sequence). CDR3 in DNA: TGTGCCAGCAGCCCGGGGACTAGCGCAATCACAGATACGCAGTATTTT. Residues: CASSPGTSAITDTQYF.